This passage covers 12 T cell receptor beta chains from one sample sequenced in a study of blood T cell repertoires in COVID-19. TCRdb's table, derived via immunoSEQ multiplex PCR, lists solely in-frame clones and lacks some. The sample records tens of thousands of clones, around 76% being singletons. Sequenced: peripheral blood. These receptors all come from a man aged 70-80 years with active or convalescent COVID-19.

The V call is TRBV14, the J call TRBJ1-2; TRBD1 agrees at 7 bases. The CDR3 length is 15 residues. Germline V gene sequence: CDR1 SGHDN, CDR2 FVKESK. V was clipped by 0 bases and J by 6 bases; unmatched bases: 7. The CDR3 protein is CASSQDVRGVDGYTF. As DNA, the CDR3 is TGTGCCAGCAGCCAAGATGTCAGGGGGGTGGATGGCTACACCTTC.

The DNA of the CDR3 is TGTGCCAGCAGTCGGGGGACAGTGGGCTACAATGAGCAGTTCTTC. The encoded protein is CASSRGTVGYNEQFF. The chain couples TRBV2 to TRBJ2-1; a weak D match, TRBD1 (7 bases). The CDR3 has 15 residues. The germline CDR1 and CDR2 sequences are SNHLY and FYNNEI. V lost 5 bases and J 3 bases, leaving 14 bases between the germline ends.

This chain links TRBV2 with TRBJ1-3; 7 bases agree with TRBD1. With V trimmed by 5 bases and J by 0 bases, 4 bases remained unmatched. The CDR3 is made up of 15 amino acids. Germline CDR1 and CDR2: SNHLY and FYNNEI. The CDR3 coding sequence is TGTGCCAGCAGTCCCGACAGGGACTCTGGAAACACCATATATTTT. This codes for CASSPDRDSGNTIYF.

The V call is TRBV12-3 or TRBV12-4, the J call TRBJ1-1; D is uncertain. Deletions cut 6 bases from V and 4 bases from J, with 9 bases between. The CDR3 has 12 amino acids. The CDR3 loop is CASSFYGTEAFF. The CDR3 DNA sequence: TGTGCCAGCAGCTTCTATGGCACTGAAGCTTTCTTT.

The chain has TRBV2 and TRBJ2-7, with D possibly matching TRBD2 (5 bases). The CDR3 has 13 residues. Germline loops: CDR1 SNHLY, CDR2 FYNNEI. The V and J ends lost 6 bases and 6 bases respectively, with 15 bases between them. CDR3 sequence: CASREAVVGEQYF. CDR3 sequence (DNA): TGTGCCAGCAGGGAGGCTGTGGTGGGCGAGCAGTACTTC.

The chain combines TRBV19 with TRBJ1-2; D is possibly TRBD1 (5 bases). The germline V and J ends were trimmed by 7 bases and 2 bases, with 8 bases remaining between them. The CDR3 contains 12 residues. CDR1 is LNHDA and CDR2 is SQIVND in the germline V gene (reference sequence). The CDR3 is CASKDRNYGYTF. CDR3 DNA: TGTGCCAGTAAAGACAGAAACTATGGCTACACCTTC.

This clone was seen only once. J is TRBJ1-1 and V is TRBV24-1, with D unclear. This CDR3 spans 13 amino acids. V gave up 3 bases and J gave up 7 bases, with 11 bases separating them. CDR1 is KGHDR and CDR2 is SFDVKD in the germline V gene. The CDR3: CATSDRRLSEAFF. CDR3 in DNA: TGTGCCACCAGTGATCGGAGACTCAGTGAAGCTTTCTTT.

V and J are TRBV10-2 and TRBJ2-5; possible D gene TRBD2, 7 bases. CDR3 length equals 14 residues. CDR1 and CDR2 (germline): WSHSY, SAAADI. V was shortened by 6 bases and J by 4 bases, with 15 bases between the two germline ends. DNA of the CDR3: TGCGCCAGCAGGCTGGGGGGGCGGGCAGAGACCCAGTACTTC. Amino acid sequence: CASRLGGRAETQYF.

The chain has TRBV5-4 and TRBJ1-6; D gene ambiguous. V shed 4 bases and J shed 9 bases, with 14 bases lying between them. The CDR3 runs to 14 residues. From germline, CDR1 is SGHNT and CDR2 YYREEE (reference sequence). The CDR3 bases are TGTGCCAGCAGCCTGGGGAGGGATAGTTCACCCCTCCACTTT. Protein: CASSLGRDSSPLHF. The variable domain in full, completed from reference TRBV5-4 and TRBJ1-6, reads ETGVTQSPTHLIKTRGQQVTLRCSSQSGHNTVSWYQQALGQGPQFIFQYYREEENGRGNFPPRFSGLQFPNYSSELNVNALELDDSALYLCASSLGRDSSPLHFGNGTRLTVT.

The chain uses TRBV30 and TRBJ1-1; the D is unclear. Looked up from germline, CDR1 is GTSNPN and CDR2 is SVGIG (reference sequence). V was pared by 3 bases and J by 5 bases, with 10 bases between. The CDR3 is made up of 12 amino acids. The CDR3 reads CAWRSGRTEAFF. CDR3 bases: TGTGCCTGGAGGAGCGGCAGGACTGAAGCTTTCTTT.

The chain couples TRBV30 to TRBJ1-1; the match to TRBD1 covers 8 bases. CDR3 length equals 12 residues. The germline CDR1 and CDR2 sequences are GTSNPN and SVGIG (reference sequence). V was pared by 2 bases and J by 7 bases, with 3 bases of the junction left unmatched. The CDR3 region has the DNA TGTGCCTGGAGTATGGACAGGGTTGAAGCTTTCTTT. Protein product: CAWSMDRVEAFF.

The chain joins TRBV14 to TRBJ2-1, with 9 bases identical to TRBD2. The germline gives CDR1 SGHDN, CDR2 FVKESK. This CDR3 region has 16 residues. Trimming removed 0 bases from V and 3 bases from J; junction bases left unmatched: 3. CDR3 nucleotides: TGTGCCAGCAGCCAAGAACGCGGGGGGGTCTACAATGAGCAGTTCTTC. Translation: CASSQERGGVYNEQFF.